Here is one TCR beta chain with its context. The sample is drawn from a study of shared clonotypes between healthy human individuals. Data came from immunoSEQ multiplex PCR; TCRdb stores just in-frame clones and leaves some out. The sample holds roughly 890,000 clones; roughly 92% are singletons and the top ten take under 30%. CD8 cells classed as naive were CD45RO-negative and positively selected for CCR7, excluding terminally differentiated effector memory CD45RA+ cells. The length of the CDR3 is 15 residues. Germline values: CDR1 MGHRA, CDR2 YSYEKL. V dropped 1 base and J dropped 5; count of bases not matched to a gene: 2.

Sequenced material: naive CD8+ T cells sorted from blood. The sequence came from a man aged 25 to 40 in good health. The chain carries TRBV4-1 and TRBJ2-5, with 12 bases that match TRBD2. The CDR3, as DNA: TGCGCCAGCAGCCAAGCCGGGACTAGCGGGGAGACCCAGTACTTC. Translated, it gives CASSQAGTSGETQYF.